This passage covers 17 T cell receptor beta chains from one sample sequenced in a study of cytomegalovirus exposure and HLA in healthy donors. The PCR had 60 Vbeta and 13 Jbeta primers. Sequencing was performed with immunoSEQ multiplex PCR; in TCRdb, only in-frame clones are kept and a portion is missing. The repertoire has roughly 160,000 clones, 80% of them found once; the top ten carry around a tenth. Sequenced input: PBMCs. The source of these receptors is a man younger than 35 in good health and CMV-seropositive.

CDR3 nucleotide sequence: TGTGCCAGCAGTTCCCAGCGGGAGGCTTACAATGAGCAGTTCTTC. Amino acid sequence: CASSSQREAYNEQFF. J is TRBJ2-1 and V is TRBV28, with 9 bases identical to TRBD2. The germline gives CDR1 MDHEN, CDR2 SYDVKM. The trim removed 4 bases at V and 4 bases at J, leaving 5 bases unmatched. The CDR3 is 15 residues long.

The rearrangement uses TRBV30 and TRBJ2-7; 10 positions match TRBD1. V was pared by 2 bases and J by 6 bases, with 1 base of the junction left unmatched. This CDR3 comprises 12 residues. CDR1 is GTSNPN, CDR2 SVGIG, per germline (reference sequence). CDR3 in DNA: TGTGCCTGGAGTCGGACAGGGGGCGAGCAGTACTTC. This translates into CAWSRTGGEQYF.

V gene TRBV2 combines with J gene TRBJ2-7; 9 bases map to TRBD1. Germline-derived CDR1 and CDR2 are SNHLY and FYNNEI. The CDR3 sequence is 12 residues long. With V trimmed by 10 bases and J by 3 bases, 4 bases remained unmatched. The CDR3 bases are TGTGCCACCAAGACAGGGGGCTACGAGCAGTACTTC. Translation: CATKTGGYEQYF.

V usage is TRBV19 and J usage is TRBJ1-5; D call uncertain. The ends were cut back, 7 bases at V and 5 bases at J, with 15 bases in the middle. The CDR3 is 14 amino acids. Germline-derived CDR1 and CDR2 are LNHDA and SQIVND (reference sequence). For the CDR3, the DNA is TGTGCCAGTAATTTGTTGGGAGGATATCAGCCCCAGCATTTT. Encoded protein: CASNLLGGYQPQHF.

CDR3 sequence reads: CASSPGQRFMENTEAFF. The DNA for the CDR3 is TGTGCCAGCAGCCCGGGACAGAGGTTTATGGAGAACACTGAAGCTTTCTTT. The chain couples TRBV7-9 to TRBJ1-1; TRBD1 matches at 7 bases. CDR1 is SEHNR, CDR2 FQNEAQ, per germline (reference sequence). The CDR3 is 17 amino acids. V was pared by 5 bases and J by 1 base, with 13 bases of the junction left unmatched.

The rearrangement uses TRBV14 and TRBJ2-1, with 10 bases aligning to TRBD2. Trimming cost V 1 base and J 14 bases; bases outside gene matches: 5. The length of the CDR3 is 13 residues. CDR1 SGHDN and CDR2 FVKESK come from the germline V gene. This CDR3 is CASSQGRLAGEFF. CDR3 sequence (DNA): TGTGCCAGCAGCCAAGGCCGGCTAGCGGGAGAGTTCTTC.

This clone was counted a few times. J is TRBJ2-2 and V is TRBV11-2; 8 nucleotides align to TRBD1. V shed 5 bases, J shed 2 bases, and the junction held 13 bases outside the gene matches. The CDR3 runs to 18 residues. CDR1 and CDR2 (germline): SGHAT, FQNNGV. The CDR3: CASSTHRRDRPNTGELFF. The CDR3 DNA sequence: TGTGCCAGCAGCACCCATCGCCGGGACAGGCCAAACACCGGGGAGCTGTTTTTT.

The genes are TRBV7-6 and TRBJ1-4; D not resolved. CDR1 SGHVS and CDR2 FNYEAQ come from the germline V gene. V was trimmed by 3 bases and J by 8 bases, leaving 7 bases between them. CDR3 length equals 12 residues. CDR3 bases: TGTGCCAGCAGCTTCTCAACAGAAAAACTGTTTTTT. Translating it yields CASSFSTEKLFF.

Only a few counts were recorded for this clone. This chain links TRBV4-1 with TRBJ1-1; 7 nucleotides align to TRBD1. CDR3 size: 15 residues. In germline, CDR1 is MGHRA, CDR2 YSYEKL. Unmatched junction bases numbered 4, after V lost 3 bases and J lost 0 bases. CDR3 nucleotide sequence: TGCGCCAGCAGCCAGGCAGGGGGAATGAACACTGAAGCTTTCTTT. This codes for CASSQAGGMNTEAFF.

The J gene is TRBJ2-3, the V gene TRBV5-4, with 10 bases lining up with TRBD2. The CDR3 is 16 residues long. V gave up 2 bases and J gave up 6 bases; unmatched junction bases: 9. The germline V gene has CDR1 SGHNT and CDR2 YYREEE (reference sequence). The CDR3 nucleotides read TGTGCCAGCAGCTTCGACCTCAGCGGGAGGGGGGATACGCAGTATTTT. It yields the protein CASSFDLSGRGDTQYF.

For this clone: This CDR3 is also generated by other DNA sequences in the sample. The chain uses TRBV19 and TRBJ1-5; 10 positions match TRBD1. This CDR3 comprises 15 residues. The ends lost 5 bases at V and 7 bases at J; junction bases unmatched: 8. Germline V lookup: CDR1 LNHDA, CDR2 SQIVND (reference sequence). CDR3 nucleotides: TGTGCCAGTAGTGGCACCGGACAGGGGGGGCAGCCCCAGCATTTT. Translation: CASSGTGQGGQPQHF.

The chain couples TRBV2 to TRBJ1-1; D ambiguous. The CDR3 has 13 residues. Germline assignment: CDR1 SNHLY and CDR2 FYNNEI. V was trimmed by 5 bases and J by 6 bases, leaving 13 bases between them. The CDR3 bases are TGTGCCAGCAGTCCTTTGGCGGGCCCTGAAGCTTTCTTT. The encoded protein is CASSPLAGPEAFF.

This clone was observed a handful of times. The chain links TRBV14 to TRBJ2-2; weak D call: TRBD1 (6 bases). The CDR3 has 14 residues. Germline lookup yields CDR1 SGHDN and CDR2 FVKESK. Trimming pared 1 base from V and 5 bases from J, leaving 8 bases between. The CDR3 region is CASSQGTETGELFF. In DNA, the CDR3 is TGTGCCAGCAGCCAAGGGACAGAGACCGGGGAGCTGTTTTTT.

This rearrangement joins TRBV9 to TRBJ2-7; 8 positions agree with TRBD2. With V trimmed by 4 bases and J by 1 base, 7 bases remained unmatched. Germline CDR1 reads SGDLS; CDR2 reads YYNGEE. This CDR3 comprises 15 residues. DNA of the CDR3: TGTGCCAGCAGCCCCGTGGCTAGCGGGTCCTACGAGCAGTACTTC. Protein product: CASSPVASGSYEQYF.

The chain recombines TRBV15 with TRBJ2-7, with a tentative D call TRBD2 (6 bases). CDR1 is LNHNV and CDR2 is YYDKDF in the germline V gene (reference sequence). The CDR3 loop spans 15 amino acids. Trimming removed 3 bases from V and 2 bases from J, with 14 bases in between. DNA of the CDR3: TGTGCCACCAGCAGCCGGAGGGGTCTTCCCTACGAGCAGTACTTC. It specifies CATSSRRGLPYEQYF.

This sequence joins TRBV9 and TRBJ2-1, with 9 bases fitting TRBD1. The CDR3 covers 17 residues. Germline CDR1 SGDLS, CDR2 YYNGEE. Trimming removed 4 bases from V and 4 bases from J; junction bases left unmatched: 12. This CDR3 reads CASSPRTGTGLYNEQFF. The CDR3 region has the DNA TGTGCCAGCAGCCCCCGGACGGGGACAGGGTTATACAATGAGCAGTTCTTC.

In DNA form, the CDR3 reads TGTGCCAGCAGCTACCCCGGGGAGGATACGCAGTATTTT. Its translation: CASSYPGEDTQYF. This sequence joins TRBV7-2 and TRBJ2-3; possibly TRBD2 for D (5 bases). Germline V lookup: CDR1 SGHTA, CDR2 FQGNSA. With 4 bases removed from V and 6 bases from J, the gap between germline ends came to 11 bases. This CDR3 contains 13 residues.